What follows describes a single TCR beta chain. The specificity of this receptor is unknown. Per-base quality was not reported, and no clone a single base away is much larger than it. The data originate from a study of response to subunit inactivated influenza vaccine (dated by TCRdb to about 2018). In terms of the full investigation: Deep quantitative profiling of the T cell receptor repertoire was used in the study to follow responses to a trivalent subunit inactivated influenza vaccine. What the work shows at the level of the full study, not this receptor alone: The authors proposed that each seasonal influenza vaccination may bring in only a limited number of new T cells.

The germline V gene (reference sequence) sets CDR1 to SGHAT and CDR2 to FQDESV. V loses 5 bases at its end and J loses 4 bases; junction bases beyond the gene matches: 6. From the cysteine through the phenylalanine, the CDR3 covers 16 amino acids. Left in the record is the CDR3 DNA by itself, 48 bases read in frame from the first base. The method was RT-PCR. TCRdb records Illumina HiSeq 2500 as the sequencer. TCRdb redid the processing of the public reads, applying fastp at Q25 and MiXCR, and retained in-frame beta chains. Each entry is one CDR3 protein sequence, shown with its most common DNA and genes. In all, the sample holds more than 450,000 distinct CDR3 sequences, and approximately 7.1% of those were seen once. The ten largest account for 10% to 15% of the sample.

The clonotype comes from a man between 50 and 69 years old who received an inactivated influenza vaccine. Donor details come from another sample of the same person, matched by shared clones. This specimen was PBMCs from blood, taken 23 to 25 months after vaccination. The V and J genes are TRBV11-1 and TRBJ2-3; 13 central nucleotides agree with TRBD2. The DNA sequence is given as TGTGCCAGCAGCCCGAAACTAGCGGGAGGGTCAGATACGCAGTATTTT. Translation gives CASSPKLAGGSDTQYF.